This passage covers 20 T cell receptor beta chains from one sample sequenced in a study of CD8+ T cells in alopecia areata. Extraction of RNA preceded its reverse transcription into cDNA, which served as the sequencing template. Clones were sequenced by immunoSEQ multiplex PCR, and TCRdb holds only the in-frame ones, with some missing. In the table there are roughly 130,000 clones, 50% to 60% of which are singletons. The specimen was CD4+ T cells sorted from blood, collected at week 0. The receptors originated from a human donor with alopecia areata.

This clone has just one count. This chain uses TRBV7-3 with TRBJ2-1, with TRBD2 matching 9 bases. CDR1 is SGHTA and CDR2 is FQGTGA in the germline V gene. This CDR3 has 15 amino acids. Germline trimming cut 4 bases from V and 6 bases from J; bases unmatched to any gene: 7. CDR3 loop: CASSSLAGGVNEQFF. The CDR3 DNA follows: TGTGCCAGCAGCTCGTTGGCGGGAGGGGTCAATGAGCAGTTCTTC. Drawing the rest from reference TRBV7-3 and TRBJ2-1, the complete variable domain is GAGVSQTPSNKVTEKGKYVELRCDPISGHTALYWYRQSLGQGPEFLIYFQGTGAADDSGLPNDRFFAVRPEGSVSTLKIQRTERGDSAVYLCASSSLAGGVNEQFFGPGTRLTVL.

The rearrangement joins TRBV6-5 to TRBJ2-7; 10 nucleotides align to TRBD1. Germline V lookup: CDR1 MNHEY, CDR2 SVGAGI. The CDR3 runs to 14 residues. The ends lost 4 bases at V and 4 bases at J; junction bases unmatched: 4. The CDR3 DNA reads TGTGCCAGCAGTTCGACAGGGGGCGCGTACGAGCAGTACTTC. Translation: CASSSTGGAYEQYF.

This clone was counted a single time. The V gene is TRBV4-1, the J gene TRBJ2-5; unclear D gene. CDR1 MGHRA and CDR2 YSYEKL come from the germline V gene. The CDR3 runs to 11 residues. Trimming pared 0 bases from V and 7 bases from J, leaving 3 bases between. The CDR3 DNA follows: TGCGCCAGCAGCCAAGAGGGGACCCAGTACTTC. Protein product: CASSQEGTQYF.

The chain employs TRBV4-3 and TRBJ2-1; 7 positions match TRBD2. Looked up from germline, CDR1 is LGHNA and CDR2 is YSLEER. V dropped 1 base and J dropped 8; count of bases not matched to a gene: 5. The CDR3 runs to 14 residues. CDR3 sequence reads: CASSQGLADDEQFF. CDR3 DNA sequence: TGCGCCAGCAGCCAAGGACTAGCTGATGATGAGCAGTTCTTC.

The CDR3 nucleotides are TGCGCCAGCAGCCAAGGGACTAGTACAGAGACCCAGTACTTC. Protein: CASSQGTSTETQYF. The J gene is TRBJ2-5, the V gene TRBV4-3; 7 positions match TRBD2. CDR1 is LGHNA, CDR2 YSLEER, per germline. Trimming at V came to 1 base and at J to 4 bases, leaving 3 bases not matched to a gene. The CDR3 consists of 14 residues.

The CDR3: CASSEWAGANVLTF. The DNA for the CDR3 is TGTGCCAGCAGTGAATGGGCTGGGGCCAACGTCCTGACTTTC. This rearrangement joins TRBV6-1 to TRBJ2-6; D is unclear. Trimming left V 2 bases short and J 2 bases short, with 4 bases between. CDR1 MNHNS and CDR2 SASEGT come from the germline V gene. The CDR3 consists of 14 residues.

About this clone: Because the CDR3's place on the DNA is in doubt, the DNA is left out and the CDR3 is given as listed by TCRdb. The same CDR3 arises from other DNA sequences in this sample as well. This chain links TRBV5-1 with TRBJ2-4. Germline V gives CDR1 SGHRS, CDR2 YFSETQ. The CDR3 spans 13 residues, counting both ends. CDR3 sequence reads: CASSFGAGESQYF.

The V call is TRBV28, the J call TRBJ2-7, with 10 bases lining up with TRBD2. V was clipped by 1 base and J by 0 bases; unmatched bases: 3. The CDR3 runs to 16 residues. The V gene's germline CDR1 is MDHEN and CDR2 SYDVKM. This CDR3 is CASSLLASGSSYEQYF. The CDR3 nucleotides read TGTGCCAGCAGTTTATTGGCTAGCGGGAGCTCCTACGAGCAGTACTTC.

This rearrangement joins TRBV30 to TRBJ2-3; 7 nucleotides agree with TRBD1. V lost 1 base to trimming and J lost 2 bases; unmatched junction nucleotides: 3. The CDR3 sequence is 14 residues long. In germline, CDR1 is GTSNPN, CDR2 SVGIG (reference sequence). Written as DNA, the CDR3 is TGTGCCTGGAGTGAGGACAGGACCACAGATACGCAGTATTTT. Encoded protein: CAWSEDRTTDTQYF.

A few counts support this clone. The chain employs TRBV7-3 and TRBJ2-5; D call uncertain. Looked up from germline, CDR1 is SGHTA and CDR2 is FQGTGA. Trimming removed 1 base at V and 5 bases at J, with 8 bases between. CDR3 length equals 13 residues. The CDR3 reads CASSLSNRETQYF. CDR3 coding DNA: TGTGCCAGCAGCTTAAGTAACCGGGAGACCCAGTACTTC.

This sequence joins TRBV7-9 and TRBJ2-7; D is ambiguous. This CDR3 region has 12 residues. The V gene lost 5 bases and the J gene lost 4 bases, with 9 bases spanning the gap. CDR1 is SEHNR and CDR2 is FQNEAQ in the germline V gene (reference sequence). In DNA form, the CDR3 reads TGTGCCAGCAGCAGATCGGGTTACGAGCAGTACTTC. It codes for CASSRSGYEQYF.

The table lists this clone with a count of one. This rearrangement joins TRBV5-6 to TRBJ2-5, with 8 bases matching TRBD2. V lost 2 bases and J lost 5; bases outside the gene matches: 5. CDR1 and CDR2 from the germline V gene are SGHDT and YYEEEE. This CDR3 contains 14 residues. CDR3 DNA: TGTGCCAGCAGCTTAGCGGGAGTGGGGGAGACCCAGTACTTC. Its translation: CASSLAGVGETQYF.

The rearrangement uses TRBV9 and TRBJ2-5; the D gene is possibly TRBD2 (5 bases). Germline lookup yields CDR1 SGDLS and CDR2 YYNGEE. The V gene lost 0 bases and the J gene lost 4 bases, with 13 bases spanning the gap. The CDR3 has 15 amino acids. CDR3 DNA: TGTGCCAGCAGCGTAGGAGGACTCGCCGCAGAGACCCAGTACTTC. It yields the protein CASSVGGLAAETQYF.

The chain carries TRBV7-3 and TRBJ1-6; D might be TRBD1 (5 bases). In germline, CDR1 is SGHTA, CDR2 FQGTGA. V lost 1 base to trimming and J lost 5 bases, with 18 bases between them. The CDR3 covers 18 residues. CDR3 DNA: TGTGCCAGCAGCTTAAGGTCGGAACGGGGGGAGGATAATTCACCCCTCCACTTT. Translation: CASSLRSERGEDNSPLHF.

V gene TRBV5-6 combines with J gene TRBJ2-3; no clear D gene. The CDR3 covers 14 residues. Germline V lookup: CDR1 SGHDT, CDR2 YYEEEE. Trimming took off 4 bases at V and 2 bases at J, with 11 bases between the two ends. The CDR3 coding sequence is TGTGCCAGCAGCGACGGACCCCACACAGATACGCAGTATTTT. This sequence encodes CASSDGPHTDTQYF.

This rearrangement joins TRBV29-1 to TRBJ1-3; possibly TRBD1 for D (6 bases). Germline V gene sequence: CDR1 SQVTM, CDR2 ANQGSEA. CDR3 length equals 12 residues. V dropped 3 bases and J dropped 7 bases, with 10 bases sitting between them. The CDR3 region has the DNA TGCAGCGTTGATCGGGGGCGGAACACCATATATTTT. Its translation is CSVDRGRNTIYF.

The V and J genes are TRBV25-1 and TRBJ2-1; TRBD2 matches at 13 bases. Germline V lookup: CDR1 MGHDK, CDR2 SYGVNS. The CDR3 is made up of 14 amino acids. V trimming: 4 bases; J trimming: 9 bases; junction bases outside the gene matches: 3. The CDR3 DNA reads TGTGCCAGCAGTGGGACTAGCGGGGGCAGTGAGCAGTTCTTC. Translated, it gives CASSGTSGGSEQFF.

The chain employs TRBV6-1 and TRBJ1-2; possibly TRBD1 for D (5 bases). Germline loops: CDR1 MNHNS, CDR2 SASEGT. The V end was cut by 6 bases, the J end by 6 bases, with 11 bases between. This CDR3 has 12 amino acids. CDR3 sequence reads: CASRVGVDGYTF. The CDR3 DNA follows: TGTGCCAGCAGGGTAGGGGTGGATGGCTACACCTTC.

The V call is TRBV2, the J call TRBJ2-7; TRBD2 aligns across 16 bases. The J segment lost 3 bases and the V segment lost 4 bases, leaving 9 bases of the junction unmatched. The germline V gene has CDR1 SNHLY and CDR2 FYNNEI. There are 18 residues in the CDR3. The CDR3 DNA reads TGTGCCAGCAGTGTCTCGGGACTAGCGGGAGGGACAATCTACGAGCAGTACTTC. It translates to CASSVSGLAGGTIYEQYF.

This clone was detected only once. This chain uses TRBV19 with TRBJ2-7; D not resolved. The germline V and J ends were trimmed by 7 bases and 2 bases, with 12 bases remaining between them. CDR1 and CDR2 (germline): LNHDA, SQIVND (reference sequence). The CDR3 covers 13 residues. DNA for the CDR3: TGTGCCAGTAACCTAGACGGACCCTACGAGCAGTACTTC. It specifies CASNLDGPYEQYF.